The 29 T cell receptor beta chains below all came from one sample that was sequenced in a study of OX40 agonist ivuxolimab in advanced cancers. Clones were sequenced by immunoSEQ multiplex PCR, and TCRdb holds only the in-frame ones, with some missing. The data contain approximately 82,000 clones, about 90% of them singletons. Source: CD4+ or CD8+ T cells sorted from blood, taken in a trial of the OX40 agonist ivuxolimab. Receptors originate from an adult with an advanced solid tumor such as melanoma, head and neck, liver or kidney cancer.

The V and J genes are TRBV18 and TRBJ2-7; 11 bases align to TRBD2. CDR1 KGHSH and CDR2 LQKENI come from the germline V gene. Losses at the gene ends were 3 bases for V and 5 bases for J; bases not matched to a gene: 15. The length of the CDR3 is 18 residues. The CDR3 DNA reads TGTGCCAGCTCACCCTACTCCGGGACTAGCGGCCCCGGGGACGAGCAGTACTTC. As protein: CASSPYSGTSGPGDEQYF.

This rearrangement joins TRBV19 to TRBJ2-1; possible D gene TRBD2, 5 bases. Germline V lookup: CDR1 LNHDA, CDR2 SQIVND (reference sequence). The CDR3 covers 14 residues. The V end was cut by 6 bases, the J end by 0 bases, with 9 bases between. CDR3 region: CASRSGGSYNEQFF. The CDR3 DNA is TGTGCCAGTAGGAGCGGAGGCTCCTACAATGAGCAGTTCTTC.

V is TRBV19 and J is TRBJ2-5; 7 nucleotides agree with TRBD1. The germline V gene has CDR1 LNHDA and CDR2 SQIVND (reference sequence). V shed 8 bases and J 1 base; nucleotides not matched to a gene: 4. The CDR3 spans 13 residues. This CDR3 is CASSRDSQETQYF. The CDR3 coding sequence is TGTGCCAGTTCCCGGGACAGCCAAGAGACCCAGTACTTC.

This chain connects TRBV6-6 to TRBJ2-7, with 8 bases aligning to TRBD1. This CDR3 has 14 residues. Germline V gene sequence: CDR1 MNHNY, CDR2 SVGAGI (reference sequence). V lost 10 bases and J lost 2; bases outside the gene matches: 10. CDR3 DNA sequence: TGTGCCACCCAATCCGACAGGGGACCCTACGAGCAGTACTTC. It yields the protein CATQSDRGPYEQYF.

CDR3 region: CASSRGTLQNEQFF. DNA for the CDR3: TGTGCCAGCAGCCGCGGGACTCTTCAGAATGAGCAGTTCTTC. The chain is built from TRBV6-5 and TRBJ2-1, with a possible D match to TRBD2 (6 bases). The germline V and J ends were trimmed by 6 bases and 7 bases, with 16 bases remaining between them. The CDR3 length is 14 residues. Germline CDR1 is MNHEY and CDR2 is SVGAGI.

The chain couples TRBV28 to TRBJ1-2; 9 bases fit TRBD1. J gave up 5 bases and V 6 bases, and 7 bases lay outside the gene matches. The CDR3 has 14 residues. The V gene's germline CDR1 is MDHEN and CDR2 SYDVKM. This CDR3 reads CASSWGQGGYGYTF. DNA for the CDR3: TGTGCCAGCAGCTGGGGACAGGGTGGATATGGCTACACCTTC.

The chain employs TRBV7-3 and TRBJ1-1; D is possibly TRBD1 (5 bases). Germline CDR1 reads SGHTA; CDR2 reads FQGTGA. The V gene lost 5 bases and the J gene lost 7 bases, with 11 bases spanning the gap. This CDR3 spans 12 amino acids. CDR3 DNA sequence: TGTGCCAGCAGCCCAAACGGGGGTGAAGCTTTCTTT. This sequence encodes CASSPNGGEAFF.

The chain recombines TRBV27 with TRBJ1-5, with 9 nucleotides matching TRBD1. Trimming removed 10 bases from V and 7 bases from J; junction bases left unmatched: 11. The CDR3 sequence is 14 residues long. Germline V gene lookup returns CDR1 MNHEY and CDR2 SMNVEV (reference sequence). CDR3 bases: TGTGCCACCGGTCGGACAGGGGAGCAGCAGCCCCAGCATTTT. Protein: CATGRTGEQQPQHF.

The chain employs TRBV28 and TRBJ2-1; D is uncertain. V was cut by 2 bases and J by 4 bases, with 9 bases left in between. Germline CDR1 reads MDHEN; CDR2 reads SYDVKM. This CDR3 is 14 amino acids long. CDR3 in DNA: TGTGCCAGCAGTTTAGTGCAGGAGTACAATGAGCAGTTCTTC. The encoded protein is CASSLVQEYNEQFF.

The chain employs TRBV2 and TRBJ2-5; D call uncertain. Germline CDR1 SNHLY, CDR2 FYNNEI. V was clipped by 3 bases and J by 5 bases, with 4 bases between them. CDR3 size: 11 residues. CDR3 amino acids: CASSEWETQYF. The DNA for the CDR3 is TGTGCCAGCAGTGAGTGGGAGACCCAGTACTTC.

The chain recombines TRBV30 with TRBJ1-1; D call uncertain. Trimming shortened V by 4 bases and J by 4 bases, and 16 bases separated the two germline ends. From germline, CDR1 is GTSNPN and CDR2 SVGIG (reference sequence). This CDR3 comprises 14 residues. CDR3 amino acids: CAWTKPDTSTEAFF. DNA for the CDR3: TGTGCCTGGACGAAACCTGACACGTCCACTGAAGCTTTCTTT.

This clone was observed once. This chain links TRBV9 with TRBJ2-1, with D unresolved. V lost 0 bases to trimming and J lost 4 bases, with 5 bases between them. The CDR3 length is 13 residues. Per germline, CDR1 SGDLS and CDR2 YYNGEE. In nucleotides, the CDR3 is TGTGCCAGCAGCGTAGGGGCTTACAATGAGCAGTTCTTC. It is translated as CASSVGAYNEQFF.

The V call is TRBV25-1, the J call TRBJ2-5; D call uncertain. The germline V gene encodes CDR1 MGHDK and CDR2 SYGVNS. V lost 6 bases and J lost 5, with 13 bases in between. The length of the CDR3 is 13 residues. The CDR3: CASRDTGPETQYF. The CDR3 DNA follows: TGTGCCAGCAGGGATACCGGCCCTGAGACCCAGTACTTC.

The chain has TRBV28 and TRBJ2-7; no clear D. Per the germline V gene, CDR1 is MDHEN and CDR2 is SYDVKM. V lost 2 bases to trimming and J lost 3 bases, with 5 bases between them. The CDR3 totals 12 residues. The CDR3 loop is CASSLGRYEQYF. CDR3 sequence (DNA): TGTGCCAGCAGTTTAGGCCGCTACGAGCAGTACTTC.

The chain has TRBV7-2 and TRBJ2-5; D perhaps matches TRBD1 (5 bases). The CDR3 extends over 15 amino acids. V lost 2 bases, J lost 6 bases, and 16 bases lay in between. From germline, CDR1 is SGHTA and CDR2 FQGNSA. The CDR3 DNA reads TGTGCCAGCAGCTTAAGGGGTGGGGTTGGGCAGACCCAGTACTTC. This gives the protein CASSLRGGVGQTQYF.

The rearrangement links TRBV7-3 to TRBJ2-5; 8 positions agree with TRBD1. Germline CDR1 reads SGHTA; CDR2 reads FQGTGA. The CDR3 extends over 17 amino acids. The J segment lost 1 base and the V segment lost 1 base, leaving 8 bases of the junction unmatched. As DNA, the CDR3 is TGTGCCAGCAGCTTAAGCTTAGGCAGGGGGCTCCAAGAGACCCAGTACTTC. This sequence encodes CASSLSLGRGLQETQYF.

The V and J genes are TRBV2 and TRBJ1-1; D might be TRBD1 (5 bases). The CDR3 spans 17 residues. Deletions cut 1 base from V and 5 bases from J, with 20 bases between. Germline V gene lookup returns CDR1 SNHLY and CDR2 FYNNEI. CDR3 sequence reads: CASSEGIWAGTGTEAFF. DNA of the CDR3: TGTGCCAGCAGTGAAGGCATTTGGGCAGGGACGGGTACTGAAGCTTTCTTT.

In DNA form, the CDR3 reads TGTGCCAGCAGCTTCAGGTCAGAGGCGGATCACTACGAGCAGTACTTC. Amino acid sequence: CASSFRSEADHYEQYF. The chain is built from TRBV5-8 and TRBJ2-7; D gene ambiguous. Germline CDR1 SGHTS, CDR2 YDEGEE. This CDR3 has 16 amino acids. V was pared by 2 bases and J by 3 bases, with 18 bases between.

CDR3 nucleotide sequence: TGTGCCAGCAGTGAAATGGGAACAGAAGGGAATACGCAGTATTTT. Its protein product is CASSEMGTEGNTQYF. The chain is built from TRBV6-1 and TRBJ2-3; D gene ambiguous. This CDR3 is 15 amino acids long. V lost 2 bases to trimming and J lost 7 bases, with 16 bases between them. CDR1 and CDR2 from the germline V gene are MNHNS and SASEGT.

The chain is built from TRBV20-1 and TRBJ2-7, with no clear D. Germline V gene sequence: CDR1 DFQATT, CDR2 SNEGSKA (reference sequence). The V and J ends lost 5 bases and 3 bases respectively, with 8 bases between them. The CDR3 totals 11 residues. CDR3 sequence: CSAEDGYEQYF. Written as DNA, the CDR3 is TGCAGTGCTGAGGACGGCTACGAGCAGTACTTC.

The J gene is TRBJ2-7, the V gene TRBV5-8; possible D gene TRBD2, 6 bases. This CDR3 region has 14 residues. V gave up 0 bases and J gave up 4 bases, with 11 bases separating them. Germline V gene sequence: CDR1 SGHTS, CDR2 YDEGEE. CDR3 in amino acids: CASSLGLAQYEQYF. DNA for the CDR3: TGTGCCAGCAGCTTGGGGCTAGCGCAATACGAGCAGTACTTC.

The CDR3 protein is CASSSNRGGTTYNEQFF. DNA for the CDR3: TGTGCCAGCAGTTCCAACAGGGGCGGTACAACCTACAATGAGCAGTTCTTC. The chain has TRBV7-2 and TRBJ2-1; 7 nucleotides align to TRBD1. V was pared by 6 bases and J by 2 bases, with 13 bases of the junction left unmatched. The CDR3 spans 17 residues. Germline V CDR1 and CDR2: SGHTA, FQGNSA.

V and J are TRBV30 and TRBJ2-7; 8 nucleotides align to TRBD2. Looked up from germline, CDR1 is GTSNPN and CDR2 is SVGIG (reference sequence). The CDR3 consists of 15 residues. The V gene end was trimmed by 0 bases and the J gene end by 6 bases; junction bases not matched to a gene: 10. DNA of the CDR3: TGTGCCTGGAGTGTACAGCAGCGGGAGAGGTCCGAGCAGTACTTC. The encoded protein is CAWSVQQRERSEQYF.

This clone was observed once. The chain combines TRBV6-6 with TRBJ1-2; D is unresolved. CDR1 and CDR2 from the germline V gene are MNHNY and SVGAGI (reference sequence). The CDR3 sequence is 15 residues long. V was cut by 6 bases and J by 4 bases, with 18 bases left in between. CDR3 in DNA: TGTGCCAGCAGCCCCGGCGACCCTGCGACCTATGGCTACACCTTC. Amino acid sequence: CASSPGDPATYGYTF.

The rearrangement joins TRBV7-2 to TRBJ1-5; D is perhaps TRBD1 (5 bases). Deletions cut 1 base from V and 1 base from J, with 11 bases between. The CDR3 covers 16 residues. Germline V gene data show CDR1 as SGHTA and CDR2 as FQGNSA. CDR3 residues: CASSLVGGGSNQPQHF. As DNA, the CDR3 is TGTGCCAGCAGCTTAGTCGGGGGAGGGAGCAATCAGCCCCAGCATTTT.

This clone has a count of ten or more. This sequence joins TRBV15 and TRBJ2-2; D ambiguous. This CDR3 is built from 16 residues. The V gene's germline CDR1 is LNHNV and CDR2 YYDKDF (reference sequence). Deletions cut 0 bases from V and 1 base from J, with 9 bases between. CDR3 sequence: CATSRESARNTGELFF. CDR3 coding DNA: TGTGCCACCAGCAGAGAGTCGGCGAGGAACACCGGGGAGCTGTTTTTT.

This chain joins TRBV5-6 and TRBJ2-2; 7 nucleotides agree with TRBD1. J lost 5 bases, V lost 4 bases, and 8 bases had no gene match. CDR1 SGHDT and CDR2 YYEEEE come from the germline V gene. The CDR3 runs 15 residues. The CDR3 here is CASSLRQGRTGELFF. In DNA, the CDR3 is TGTGCCAGCAGCCTAAGACAGGGAAGGACCGGGGAGCTGTTTTTT. Variable domain in full (rest from reference TRBV5-6 and TRBJ2-2): DAGVTQSPTHLIKTRGQQVTLRCSPKSGHDTVSWYQQALGQGPQFIFQYYEEEERQRGNFPDRFSGHQFPNYSSELNVNALLLGDSALYLCASSLRQGRTGELFFGEGSRLTVL.

The chain links TRBV2 to TRBJ2-6; D gene unclear. V was pared by 8 bases and J by 0 bases, with 5 bases between. CDR1 and CDR2 from the germline V gene are SNHLY and FYNNEI. The CDR3 covers 13 residues. DNA for the CDR3: TGTGCCAGCGGGCTCTCTGGGGCCAACGTCCTGACTTTC. Amino acid sequence: CASGLSGANVLTF.

The chain joins TRBV12-5 to TRBJ2-5; D call uncertain. Trimming took 1 base from V and 5 from J, leaving 5 bases between them. The CDR3 has 12 residues. From germline, CDR1 is LGHNT and CDR2 FRNRAP. This CDR3 reads CASGLERETQYF. CDR3 coding DNA: TGTGCTAGTGGTTTGGAACGGGAGACCCAGTACTTC.